Listed below are T cell receptor beta chains from one sample, sequenced in a study of molecular identifiers for immune sequencing clone quantification. TCRdb ran MiXCR on the PCR reads and lists one entry per CDR3 protein. The sample has nearly 55,000 distinct CDR3 sequences; roughly a third are singletons. Sequencing was performed on naive CD8+ T cells from blood, with Jurkat cell RNA spiked in. The receptors shown here come from a human donor in good health. Some libraries in this study had Jurkat cell RNA spiked in. CDR3s include the opening cysteine and the closing phenylalanine or tryptophan. A D gene is named only where the DNA matches it firmly. Size tells how often a clone was seen (once, few, many) or the class of an expanded clone, and some rows leave it out.

NA	few	TRBV4-1	TRBJ2-5	CASSQDATKETQYF	TGCGCCAGCAGCCAAGATGCGACTAAAGAGACCCAGTACTTC
TRBD2	many	TRBV28	TRBJ2-1	CASRLAAYNEQFF	TGTGCCAGCCGACTAGCGGCATACAATGAGCAGTTCTTC
NA	NA	TRBV19	TRBJ1-1	CASSMGARANTEAFF	TGTGCCAGTAGTATGGGGGCCAGGGCGAACACTGAAGCTTTCTTT
NA	few	TRBV29-1	TRBJ2-1	CSVPRKVGEQFF	TGCAGCGTTCCTAGAAAGGTTGGAGAGCAGTTCTTC
TRBD2	many	TRBV7-8	TRBJ2-1	CASSSLWTRSNEQFF	TGTGCCAGCAGCTCCCTTTGGACTAGAAGCAATGAGCAGTTCTTC
TRBD2	few	TRBV7-9	TRBJ2-2	CASSSPRLAGNTGELYF	TGTGCCAGCAGCTCCCCTAGACTAGCGGGAAACACCGGGGAGCTGTATTTT
TRBD1	many	TRBV28	TRBJ2-7	CASRSRDRDHEQYF	TGTGCCAGCAGGAGCCGGGACAGGGACCACGAGCAGTACTTC
TRBD2	few	TRBV9	TRBJ2-7	CASSVGGRVYEQYF	TGTGCCAGCAGCGTAGGCGGGAGGGTCTACGAGCAGTACTTC
TRBD2	NA	TRBV29-1	TRBJ2-5	CSVAGGLLETQYF	TGCAGCGTTGCGGGGGGACTGTTGGAGACCCAGTACTTC
TRBD1	NA	TRBV6-2/TRBV6-3	TRBJ1-5	CASKQQGAGRPQHF	TGTGCCAGCAAACAACAGGGGGCAGGACGGCCCCAGCATTTT
NA	once	TRBV6-5	TRBJ2-7	CASSYRDGHNEQYF	TGTGCCAGCAGTTACCGGGACGGGCACAACGAGCAGTACTTC
TRBD1	NA	TRBV11-2	TRBJ2-3	CASSTGVGGTDTQYF	TGTGCCAGCAGCACAGGGGTTGGGGGCACAGATACGCAGTATTTT
NA	many	TRBV2	TRBJ2-3	CASRDSWVADTQYF	TGTGCCAGCAGAGACAGTTGGGTCGCAGATACGCAGTATTTT
TRBD1	NA	TRBV27	TRBJ2-1	CASRVTGLGNEQFF	TGTGCCAGCAGGGTGACAGGGTTGGGCAATGAGCAGTTCTTC
TRBD1	NA	TRBV24-1	TRBJ2-3	CATSAPPGTGGVDTQYF	TGTGCCACCAGTGCCCCGCCCGGGACAGGGGGTGTAGATACGCAGTATTTT
NA	NA	TRBV12-3/TRBV12-4	TRBJ1-5	CASSLEGRQRNQPQHF	TGTGCCAGCAGTTTAGAGGGTCGGCAGAGGAATCAGCCCCAGCATTTT
NA	many	TRBV12-3/TRBV12-4	TRBJ2-7	CASGNRGEEYF	TGTGCCAGCGGGAATAGAGGCGAGGAGTACTTC
NA	NA	TRBV6-6	TRBJ1-5	CASSYSYRENQPQHF	TGTGCCAGCAGTTACTCCTACAGGGAGAATCAGCCCCAGCATTTT
TRBD2	NA	TRBV6-2/TRBV6-3	TRBJ2-4	CASSYVVLAGGPGKNIQYF	TGTGCCAGCAGTTACGTCGTACTAGCGGGAGGGCCTGGCAAAAACATTCAGTACTTC
NA	NA	TRBV20-1	TRBJ1-5	CSASQGVRSNQPQHF	TGCAGTGCTAGCCAGGGAGTGAGAAGCAATCAGCCCCAGCATTTT
NA	NA	TRBV13	TRBJ1-1	CAGTMGGYKRTEAFF	TGTGCCGGCACCATGGGGGGCTATAAGAGGACTGAAGCTTTCTTT
NA	NA	TRBV28	TRBJ2-7	CASSLIGLWEQYF	TGTGCCAGCAGTTTAATTGGGTTATGGGAGCAGTACTTC